These T cell receptor beta chains were read from a single sample in a study of cytomegalovirus exposure and HLA in healthy donors. Assay used: immunoSEQ multiplex PCR; TCRdb lists only in-frame clones, some missing. The sample includes 160,000 or so clones, over 80% of them seen just once. Sample: PBMCs. Source of these receptors: a woman under 30 in good health and CMV-seronegative. CDR3s include the opening cysteine and the closing phenylalanine or tryptophan. A D gene is named only where the DNA matches it firmly. The size entry is marked missing in some rows and otherwise reads once, few, many or a size class.

V: TRBV5-1
length: 14
size: NA
D: TRBD1
J: TRBJ2-3
DNA: TGCGCCAGCAGCGGGGGACAGGCCACAGATACGCAGTATTTT
CDR3: CASSGGQATDTQYF

V: TRBV5-4
length: 14
size: NA
D: NA
J: TRBJ1-6
DNA: TGTGCCAGCAGCGGCGGGGCGAGTAATTCACCCCTCCACTTT
CDR3: CASSGGASNSPLHF

V: TRBV29-1
length: 17
size: few
D: TRBD2
J: TRBJ2-1
DNA: TGCAGCGTTGAAGAAGGATTAGGGACTAGCGGGGGGGCCGGGCAGTTCTTC
CDR3: CSVEEGLGTSGGAGQFF

V: TRBV4-1
length: 16
size: NA
D: NA
J: TRBJ1-4
DNA: TGCGCCAGCAGCCAAGGGGGGGGACATCCTAATGAAAAACTGTTTTTT
CDR3: CASSQGGGHPNEKLFF

V: TRBV6-1
length: 11
size: NA
D: TRBD1
J: TRBJ1-2
DNA: TGTGCCACCGCAGGACAGGATGGCTACACCTTC
CDR3: CATAGQDGYTF

V: TRBV11-3
length: 12
size: NA
D: NA
J: TRBJ2-1
DNA: TGTGCCAGCAGCTTAGGAGGGGGGGCCGCTTTCTTC
CDR3: CASSLGGGAAFF

V: TRBV7-2
length: 14
size: NA
D: NA
J: TRBJ1-6
DNA: TGTGCCAGCAGACCGGGTCTCTACAATTCACCCCTCCACTTT
CDR3: CASRPGLYNSPLHF

V: TRBV7-6
length: 15
size: NA
D: NA
J: TRBJ1-1
DNA: TGTGCCAGCAGCTTAGATCGGGGGGTGTATAGCGAAGCTTTCTTT
CDR3: CASSLDRGVYSEAFF

V: TRBV5-1
length: 13
size: few
D: NA
J: TRBJ2-5
DNA: TGCGCCAGCAGCTTCTCCGGGGAAGAGACCCAGTACTTC
CDR3: CASSFSGEETQYF

V: TRBV11-2
length: 16
size: NA
D: NA
J: TRBJ2-1
DNA: TGTGCCAGCAGCTTGGGTCGGTGGGCCGACTACAATGAGCAGTTCTTC
CDR3: CASSLGRWADYNEQFF

V: TRBV19
length: 15
size: NA
D: TRBD2
J: TRBJ2-3
DNA: TGTGCCAGTAGGATTCGGCGGGGGAGTGCAGATACGCAGTATTTT
CDR3: CASRIRRGSADTQYF

V: TRBV10-3
length: 17
size: NA
D: TRBD2
J: TRBJ2-1
DNA: TGTGCCATCAGTGGCCAGGGGAGCGCGGGGGGCTACAATGAGCAGTTCTTC
CDR3: CAISGQGSAGGYNEQFF

V: TRBV7-9
length: 16
size: NA
D: NA
J: TRBJ1-4
DNA: TGTGCCAGCAGCCCCTTTAGCAGCGCAACTAATGAAAAACTGTTTTTT
CDR3: CASSPFSSATNEKLFF

V: TRBV6-4
length: 14
size: NA
D: NA
J: TRBJ2-5
DNA: TGTGCCAGCAGTGAAGGCGGAGACCAAGAGACCCAGTACTTC
CDR3: CASSEGGDQETQYF

V: TRBV5-4
length: 14
size: NA
D: NA
J: TRBJ1-5
DNA: TGTGCCAGCAGCTCCGGGGGCGGGGGGCAGCCCCAGCATTTT
CDR3: CASSSGGGGQPQHF

V: TRBV19
length: 13
size: NA
D: NA
J: TRBJ1-5
DNA: TGTGCCAGTAGTCGCCAGGACAATCAGCCCCAGCATTTT
CDR3: CASSRQDNQPQHF

V: TRBV5-4
length: 13
size: once
D: NA
J: TRBJ2-5
DNA: TGTGCCAGCAGCTCAAGACAGATGGAGACCCAGTACTTC
CDR3: CASSSRQMETQYF

V: TRBV11-2
length: 19
size: once
D: TRBD2
J: TRBJ2-2
DNA: TGTGCCAGCAGCCCGGGACTAGCAAAGGGGAGTCTGAACACCGGGGAGCTGTTTTTT
CDR3: CASSPGLAKGSLNTGELFF

V: TRBV6-1
length: 13
size: few
D: NA
J: TRBJ1-1
DNA: TGTGCCAGCAGTAGCATGGTAAACACTGAAGCTTTCTTT
CDR3: CASSSMVNTEAFF

V: TRBV10-3
length: 15
size: NA
D: TRBD1
J: TRBJ1-4
DNA: TGTGCCACGAGGCGGACAGGGTTTTCGGATGAAAAACTGTTTTTT
CDR3: CATRRTGFSDEKLFF

V: TRBV5-1
length: 13
size: NA
D: NA
J: TRBJ2-1
DNA: TGCGCCAGCAGCCGTCGATGGGGGGATGAGCAGTTCTTC
CDR3: CASSRRWGDEQFF

V: TRBV7-9
length: 15
size: once
D: TRBD1
J: TRBJ1-4
DNA: TGTGCCAGCAGCGTCCGGGACAGGGGGAATGAAAAACTGTTTTTT
CDR3: CASSVRDRGNEKLFF

V: TRBV5-1
length: 16
size: NA
D: NA
J: TRBJ1-1
DNA: TGCGCCAGCAGCTTGGCTATAGACAGAATGAACACTGAAGCTTTCTTT
CDR3: CASSLAIDRMNTEAFF

V: TRBV5-1
length: 14
size: NA
D: NA
J: TRBJ2-4
DNA: TGCGCCAGCAGCTTGGACAGGGAGTACGGCATTCAGTACTTC
CDR3: CASSLDREYGIQYF

V: TRBV4-1
length: 16
size: NA
D: TRBD1
J: TRBJ2-7
DNA: TGCGCCAGCAGCCAAGACCCAGGGACAGGGGGCAACGAGCAGTACTTC
CDR3: CASSQDPGTGGNEQYF

V: TRBV12-5
length: 15
size: NA
D: TRBD2
J: TRBJ2-2
DNA: TGTGCTAGTGCCCTCTCCCGGGGGGGGCTCCGGGAGCTGTTTTTT
CDR3: CASALSRGGLRELFF

V: TRBV6-6
length: 13
size: NA
D: TRBD1
J: TRBJ1-5
DNA: TGTGCCAGTAACGACAGGGGGCATCAGCCCCAGCATTTT
CDR3: CASNDRGHQPQHF

V: TRBV11-2
length: 16
size: NA
D: TRBD2
J: TRBJ2-2
DNA: TGTGCCAGCAGACGCGGGGGGCGTACGAACACCGGGGAGCTGTTTTTT
CDR3: CASRRGGRTNTGELFF

V: TRBV6-6
length: 13
size: NA
D: NA
J: TRBJ2-2
DNA: TGTGCCAGCAGTTACGCCGGGAGTCGGGAGCTGTTTTTT
CDR3: CASSYAGSRELFF